This T cell receptor beta chain was recorded in a study of sequential checkpoint blockade in melanoma. Across the whole study: First-line arms were nivolumab then ipilimumab, or the reverse, randomized 1:1. After both sequences, patients received maintenance nivolumab.

Treatment in this sample: randomized to nivolumab then ipilimumab (arm A) or the reverse (arm B). No patient had prior DNA-damaging chemotherapy. From thawed PBMCs, live CD3+CD8+ cells negative for CD19 and CD56 were sorted. With 4 bases clipped from V and 1 base from J, the junction kept 4 bases outside the gene matches. Germline V gene data show CDR1 as SNHLY and CDR2 as FYNNEI. There are 15 residues in the CDR3. The method was immunoSEQ multiplex PCR; TCRdb's version includes in-frame clones alone and lacks a portion of them. Found here are over 15,000 clones, roughly two thirds of them singletons; the top ten hold about 10%.

This receptor was identified in a human donor with melanoma. The V call is TRBV2, the J call TRBJ1-1, with 9 bases lining up with TRBD1. The sample in question was CD8+ T cells sorted from blood (inferred from file names), obtained from a patient given nivolumab and ipilimumab in sequence. The CDR3 is CASSVTGGRNTEAFF. The CDR3 DNA is TGTGCCAGCAGTGTGACAGGGGGTCGGAACACTGAAGCTTTCTTT. The complete variable domain, with remaining parts taken from reference TRBV2 and TRBJ1-1, reads EPEVTQTPSHQVTQMGQEVILRCVPISNHLYFYWYRQILGQKVEFLVSFYNNEISEKSEIFDDQFSVERPDGSNFTLKIRSTKLEDSAMYFCASSVTGGRNTEAFFGQGTRLTVV.